The next 16 T cell receptor beta chains were all read from a single sample in a study of T cell repertoires in cytomegalovirus infection. In TCRdb, the reads were re-called with MiXCR into one record per CDR3 protein. The sample holds 250,000 to 300,000 distinct CDR3 sequences, under 30% seen once. Material for sequencing was PBMCs. The receptors come from a human donor in good health (CMV status not recorded). Some clones in this sample may be carry-over from other donors' samples.

The V and J genes are TRBV7-2 and TRBJ1-2, with 8 bases identical to TRBD1. V was clipped by 1 base and J by 4 bases; unmatched bases: 11. The germline gives CDR1 SGHTA, CDR2 FQGNSA. This CDR3 has 17 amino acids. CDR3 residues: CASSLEGRGLGGYGYTF. The CDR3 DNA is TGTGCCAGCAGCTTAGAGGGCAGGGGGCTTGGCGGCTATGGCTACACCTTC.

In the case of this clonotype: A clone one base away is much larger, so this may be a read error. V gene TRBV28 combines with J gene TRBJ1-1; TRBD1 is a possible D gene (5 bases). CDR1 and CDR2 (germline): MDHEN, SYDVKM. The CDR3 totals 13 residues. CDR3 sequence: CANSSPGRAEAFF. The CDR3 DNA is TGTGCCAACAGTTCCCCGGGGCGGGCTGAAGCTTTCTTT.

This clonotype has just a few counts. This sequence joins TRBV5-6 and TRBJ1-4; D is uncertain. Deletions cut 3 bases from V and 7 bases from J, with 16 bases between. This CDR3 region has 15 residues. The germline gives CDR1 SGHDT, CDR2 YYEEEE. DNA of the CDR3: TGTGCCAGCAGCTCCCAGACACGATCGGGTGAAAAACTGTTTTTT. It specifies CASSSQTRSGEKLFF.

This clonotype was detected a few times. The rearrangement uses TRBV28 and TRBJ2-7; D perhaps matches TRBD1 (5 bases). CDR3 length equals 14 residues. Germline V gene data show CDR1 as MDHEN and CDR2 as SYDVKM. Trimming cost V 7 bases and J 5 bases, with 18 bases left between them. CDR3: CASMLGGRVHEQYF. The DNA for the CDR3 is TGTGCCAGCATGCTCGGCGGCAGGGTGCACGAGCAGTACTTC. Supplemented by reference TRBV28 and TRBJ2-7, the full variable domain reads DVKVTQSSRYLVKRTGEKVFLECVQDMDHENMFWYRQDPGLGLRLIYFSYDVKMKEKGDIPEGYSVSREKKERFSLILESASTNQTSMYLCASMLGGRVHEQYFGPGTRLTVT.

This clonotype has a count of ten or more. The rearrangement uses TRBV10-2 and TRBJ1-1; D is uncertain. V lost 2 bases, J lost 7 bases, and 17 bases lay in between. CDR3 length equals 15 residues. Germline-derived CDR1 and CDR2 are WSHSY and SAAADI. The DNA for the CDR3 is TGCGCCAGCAGTGAGGGGTTGTTCTTTGGGCGTGAAGCTTTCTTT. Its translation: CASSEGLFFGREAFF.

The chain links TRBV7-9 to TRBJ2-1; no definite D call. Per germline, CDR1 SEHNR and CDR2 FQNEAQ (reference sequence). Trimming cost V 11 bases and J 2 bases, with 13 bases left between them. The CDR3 contains 13 residues. In DNA, the CDR3 is TGTGCCGGGTCCAGGTTTCCCTACAATGAGCAGTTCTTC. Translating it yields CAGSRFPYNEQFF.

This clonotype was seen repeatedly, ten times or more. This chain connects TRBV20-1 to TRBJ2-7, with 14 bases that match TRBD2. The CDR3 totals 14 residues. Germline V lookup: CDR1 DFQATT, CDR2 SNEGSKA (reference sequence). The J segment lost 5 bases and the V segment lost 2 bases, leaving 2 bases of the junction unmatched. DNA of the CDR3: TGCAGTGCTAGACCGGGACTAGCGGGGGACGAGCAGTACTTC. As protein: CSARPGLAGDEQYF.

The rearrangement joins TRBV7-9 to TRBJ2-7; D is uncertain. Trimming pared 4 bases from V and 0 bases from J, leaving 10 bases between. The CDR3 runs to 14 residues. Germline CDR1 SEHNR, CDR2 FQNEAQ (reference sequence). The CDR3 DNA reads as TGTGCCAGCAGCTCGGTTATCAGCTCCTACGAGCAGTACTTC. Translation: CASSSVISSYEQYF.

The chain is built from TRBV7-9 and TRBJ1-2; 11 bases agree with TRBD1. Germline values: CDR1 SEHNR, CDR2 FQNEAQ (reference sequence). This CDR3 has 12 residues. V lost 6 bases, J lost 6 bases, and 0 bases stayed unmatched. The CDR3 loop is CASRGQGDGYTF. CDR3 sequence (DNA): TGTGCCAGCAGGGGACAGGGGGATGGCTACACCTTC.

A few counts support this clonotype. The rearrangement links TRBV7-2 to TRBJ2-5; 10 bases line up with TRBD2. Per the germline V gene, CDR1 is SGHTA and CDR2 is FQGNSA. V was clipped by 2 bases and J by 5 bases; unmatched bases: 11. This CDR3 has 17 amino acids. Here the CDR3 reads CASSLIGKIAGGETQYF. DNA for the CDR3: TGTGCCAGCAGCTTAATCGGGAAGATAGCGGGAGGTGAGACCCAGTACTTC. The complete variable domain, with remaining parts taken from reference TRBV7-2 and TRBJ2-5, reads GAGVSQSPSNKVTEKGKDVELRCDPISGHTALYWYRQSLGQGLEFLIYFQGNSAPDKSGLPSDRFSAERTGGSVSTLTIQRTQQEDSAVYLCASSLIGKIAGGETQYFGPGTRLLVL.

This clonotype was counted ten times or more. The rearrangement joins TRBV7-2 to TRBJ2-5, with 11 bases fitting TRBD2. Germline V gene sequence: CDR1 SGHTA, CDR2 FQGNSA. J was trimmed by 5 bases and V by 8 bases; bases with no gene match: 34. This CDR3 spans 23 amino acids. In DNA form, the CDR3 reads TGTGCCAGCGCACCATCCAGGCTCCCGACAGGGTTCATGACTAGCGGGAAGGGTGAGACCCAGTACTTC. Its translation is CASAPSRLPTGFMTSGKGETQYF.

The CDR3 is CASSLRSGNTIYF. The DNA for the CDR3 is TGTGCCAGCAGTTTGAGGTCTGGAAACACCATATATTTT. The V gene is TRBV12-3 or TRBV12-4, the J gene TRBJ1-3; D call uncertain. This CDR3 has 13 residues. The V and J ends lost 3 bases and 1 base respectively, with 4 bases between them.

This clonotype showed up just a few times. The genes are TRBV28 and TRBJ2-1; D possibly uses TRBD1 or TRBD2 (9 bases each). Germline CDR1 reads MDHEN; CDR2 reads SYDVKM. The length of the CDR3 is 21 residues. V lost 5 bases, J lost 1 base, and 30 bases lay in between. CDR3 bases: TGTGCCAGCAGTCCCCCCGACAGGGGGGCGGGCGGGAGGGTTTCCTACAATGAGCAGTTCTTC. This encodes CASSPPDRGAGGRVSYNEQFF. The full variable domain, in which reference TRBV28 and TRBJ2-1 provide the parts outside the CDR3, is DVKVTQSSRYLVKRTGEKVFLECVQDMDHENMFWYRQDPGLGLRLIYFSYDVKMKEKGDIPEGYSVSREKKERFSLILESASTNQTSMYLCASSPPDRGAGGRVSYNEQFFGPGTRLTVL.

This clonotype was counted ten times or more. V is TRBV7-2 and J is TRBJ2-2; TRBD2 matches at 8 bases. Germline V gene lookup returns CDR1 SGHTA and CDR2 FQGNSA. The CDR3 covers 14 residues. V was clipped by 5 bases and J by 6 bases; unmatched bases: 5. Here the CDR3 DNA reads TGTGCCAGCAGCCCCCGGGGGGGACCCGGGGAGCTGTTTTTT. Protein product: CASSPRGGPGELFF.

This clonotype has just a few counts. This chain connects TRBV27 to TRBJ2-3, with 11 bases identical to TRBD2. V was clipped by 5 bases and J by 3 bases; unmatched bases: 4. The CDR3 has 15 residues. Looked up from germline, CDR1 is MNHEY and CDR2 is SMNVEV (reference sequence). The CDR3 DNA reads TGTGCCAGCAGTGTACGACTAGCGGGGACAGATACGCAGTATTTT. Translated: CASSVRLAGTDTQYF.

This clonotype was observed many times. The chain uses TRBV7-2 and TRBJ2-2; D call uncertain. With 2 bases removed from V and 4 bases from J, the gap between germline ends came to 5 bases. The CDR3 is 13 residues long. Germline V lookup: CDR1 SGHTA, CDR2 FQGNSA. This CDR3 reads CASSLRGTGELFF. The CDR3 coding sequence is TGTGCCAGCAGCTTAAGAGGCACCGGGGAGCTGTTTTTT.